The rows below give T cell receptor beta chains drawn from one sample of a study of control samples from healthy donors and cancer patients. Here immunoSEQ multiplex PCR was the method, and the copy in TCRdb shows in-frame clones only, minus some. In the table there are under 150,000 clones, 85% to 90% of which are singletons. The sequenced sample was PBMCs. Source of these receptors: a man aged 50 to 60 with head and neck cancer. Both conserved end residues are part of each CDR3. A D gene is named only where the DNA matches it firmly. Not every row has a clone size; where given, it reads once, few, many or a size class.

>TRBV12-3/TRBV12-4|NA|TRBJ2-5|NA
TGTGCCAGCAGTTCAAGGTACCAAGAGACCCAGTACTTC
CASSSRYQETQYF
>TRBV19|NA|TRBJ1-1|NA
TGTGCCTACCGAGGGGCCGATGTCACTGAAGCTTTCTTT
CAYRGADVTEAFF
>TRBV11-2|NA|TRBJ2-7|TRBD2
TGTGCCAGCAGCTTAGAAAGACTAGCGGGAGCGTACGAGCAGTACTTC
CASSLERLAGAYEQYF
>TRBV27|NA|TRBJ2-2|TRBD2
TGTGCCAGCAGCCCCGGCGGGAGCCTATTGGGCGGGGAGCTGTTTTTT
CASSPGGSLLGGELFF
>TRBV27|NA|TRBJ2-3|TRBD2
TGTGCCAGCAGTTATTCTCTAGCGGGATCGACAGATACGCAGTATTTT
CASSYSLAGSTDTQYF
>TRBV7-9|NA|TRBJ2-2|TRBD1
TGTGCCAGCGTCGGGACAGCGTACGGGGAGCTGTTTTTT
CASVGTAYGELFF
>TRBV4-1|NA|TRBJ1-1|NA
TGCGCCAGCAGCCAATACGTCAGGGAGGAGGCTGAAGCTTTCTTT
CASSQYVREEAEAFF
>TRBV19|NA|TRBJ1-5|TRBD1
TGTGCCAGTAGCACCGGGACAGGGGTAACTATCCAGCATTTT
CASSTGTGVTIQHF
>TRBV2|NA|TRBJ1-1|TRBD1
TGTGCCAGCAGTGGTGACAGGGACACTGAAGCTTTCTTT
CASSGDRDTEAFF
>TRBV9|NA|TRBJ1-1|NA
TGTGCCAGCAGCGTCCAAGGGGCAGGGGTGAACACTGAAGCTTTCTTT
CASSVQGAGVNTEAFF
>TRBV5-1|NA|TRBJ2-1|NA
TGCGCCAGCAGCTTGGATAGCGCGAGCTCCTACAATGAGCAGTTCTTC
CASSLDSASSYNEQFF
>TRBV6-4|NA|TRBJ1-2|TRBD1
TGTGCCAGCAGTGACTCCCCGACAGGGTTGAGCGGCTACACCTTC
CASSDSPTGLSGYTF
>TRBV15|NA|TRBJ2-5|TRBD2
TGTGCCACCAGCAGAGGAAAGGCGGGAGGGGAGGAGACCCAGTACTTC
CATSRGKAGGEETQYF
>TRBV3-1/TRBV3-2|NA|TRBJ1-1|NA
TGTGCCAGCAGCCAAGATGGTCTATTAAACACTGAAGCTTTCTTT
CASSQDGLLNTEAFF
>TRBV20-1|NA|TRBJ1-2|TRBD1
TGCAGTGCTCCAGGGGGTGATGGCTACACCTTC
CSAPGGDGYTF
>TRBV2|NA|TRBJ2-3|NA
TGTGCCAGCAGTGGCTTTCCTAGCACAGATACGCAGTATTTT
CASSGFPSTDTQYF
>TRBV19|NA|TRBJ2-2|TRBD1
TGTGCCAGTAGTTTCGGGACAGAGAACACCGGGGAGCTGTTTTTT
CASSFGTENTGELFF
>TRBV7-8|NA|TRBJ2-7|NA
TGTGCCAGCAGCTTAGGCCGACAGCAGTACGAGCAGTACTTC
CASSLGRQQYEQYF
>TRBV19|NA|TRBJ2-3|NA
TGTGCCAGTAGTATAGGAGGGGGCACAGATACGCAGTATTTT
CASSIGGGTDTQYF
>TRBV7-2|NA|TRBJ1-4|NA
TGTGCCAGCAGCCCAGAGGTGGGGGGTCGGGAAAAACTGTTTTTT
CASSPEVGGREKLFF
>TRBV3-1/TRBV3-2|NA|TRBJ2-5|TRBD1
TGTGCCAGCAGCCCGGTACTCGGACAGGGTGGGCAAGAGACCCAGTACTTC
CASSPVLGQGGQETQYF
>TRBV2|NA|TRBJ2-1|TRBD2
TGTGCCAGCAGTGAAAGGCGGGAGAGCTCCTACAATGAGCAGTTCTTC
CASSERRESSYNEQFF
>TRBV3-1/TRBV3-2|NA|TRBJ2-2|NA
TGTGCCAGCAGCCAAGGGTCTCAAGCGAACACCGGGGAGCTGTTTTTT
CASSQGSQANTGELFF
>TRBV2|NA|TRBJ2-5|NA
TGTGCCAGCCCACCAGGGGAAGAGACCCAGTACTTC
CASPPGEETQYF
>TRBV5-1|once|TRBJ1-1|NA
TGCGCCAGCTCGGGGGAGAACACTGAAGCTTTCTTT
CASSGENTEAFF
>TRBV24-1|NA|TRBJ1-1|NA
TGTGCCACCAGTGATACAGATTACACTGAAGCTTTCTTT
CATSDTDYTEAFF
>TRBV6-5|NA|TRBJ1-5|TRBD1
TGTGCCAGCAAACCGACAGGGTTTGGCAATCAGCCCCAGCATTTT
CASKPTGFGNQPQHF
>TRBV7-9|NA|TRBJ1-3|TRBD1
TGTGCCAGCAGCCTCGGGACAGGGGAAAACACCATATATTTT
CASSLGTGENTIYF
>TRBV19|NA|TRBJ2-3|NA
TGTGCCTCGGCGGGACAAAGCACAGATACGCAGTATTTT
CASAGQSTDTQYF
>TRBV5-1|NA|TRBJ1-2|NA
TGCGCCAGCAGCTTGGTTCAGGGCTCCTACACCTTC
CASSLVQGSYTF
>TRBV7-6|NA|TRBJ2-1|TRBD2
TGTGCCAGCAGCCAATACCTGGTGTTAGCGGGAGGCCCCTCGGACAATGAGCAGTTCTTC
CASSQYLVLAGGPSDNEQFF
>TRBV28|NA|TRBJ2-7|NA
TGTGCCAGCAGTTATCAGGACAAACCCTCCTACAAGCAGTACTTC
CASSYQDKPSYKQYF
>TRBV4-2|NA|TRBJ2-3|TRBD2
TGTGCCAGCAGTCTTTTAGCGGGAGGCACAGATACGCAGTATTTT
CASSLLAGGTDTQYF
>TRBV2|NA|TRBJ2-3|NA
TGTGCCAGCAGTGAGTTGGAACACACAGATACGCAGTATTTT
CASSELEHTDTQYF
>TRBV19|NA|TRBJ1-1|TRBD1
TGTGCCAGTAGTATAGGGACAGGGTATAACACTGAAGCTTTCTTT
CASSIGTGYNTEAFF
>TRBV30|NA|TRBJ2-7|NA
TGTGCCTGGAGTGTAATGGGCCCGCAGTACTTC
CAWSVMGPQYF
>TRBV2|once|TRBJ1-1|NA
TGTGCCAGCAGTGTCACGGGATCGAACACTGAAGCTTTCTTT
CASSVTGSNTEAFF
>TRBV19|NA|TRBJ1-5|NA
TGTGCCAGTAGTATCGGCCTTCAGCCCCAGCATTTT
CASSIGLQPQHF
>TRBV14|NA|TRBJ1-4|NA
TGTGCCAGCAGCCCCCCGGGCCGCGAAAAACTGTTTTTT
CASSPPGREKLFF